This T cell receptor (beta chain) was documented in a study of blood T cell repertoires in COVID-19 (dated by TCRdb to the early 2020s). A note on the overall study: Samples from collaborators originated in the United States, Italy and Spain and spanned both the acute and convalescent phases of COVID-19. Samples came from the ongoing ImmuneRACE study (first 160 participants) plus 1,254 subjects from 6 global collaborators. Where available, HLA class I and class II types were taken from metadata supplied by the sample provider and were not determined by assay-based typing. The repertoires were made available in a free public database intended to serve as a resource for research on the immune response to SARS-CoV-2. Deeply sampled blood TCRbeta repertoires from subjects exposed to, actively infected with, or recovered from COVID-19 were included in the dataset. Sample metadata almost always included a de-identified subject ID, COVID-19 status, age in years and sex. The material from the prospective study consisted of cDNA or gDNA derived from T cells, B-cell-depleted T cells, or PBMCs.

Whole blood was collected in K2EDTA tubes by collaborating institutions according to the institutions' own protocols. For TCRbeta analysis, collaborators shipped samples in one of three forms: frozen whole blood, isolated PBMCs, or DNA extracted from either of those sample types. To note about this clone: The antigen this receptor binds is unknown. Base qualities are not provided; no much larger clone lies one nucleotide away.

V is cut by 5 bases and J by 0 bases, and the space between the germline ends is 10 bases. Based on the germline V gene, the CDR1 and CDR2 sequences are SGHAT and FQNNGV. There are 15 amino acids in the CDR3, from cysteine to phenylalanine inclusive. Just CDR3 DNA is preserved here, 45 bases in frame from base 1. Beyond this particular receptor, the publication reports: Clinical and demographic metadata were provided uncurated, with the amount varying by source and participant.

TCRbeta CDR3 regions were amplified from genomic DNA by means of the immunoSEQ Assay, a bias-controlled multiplex PCR. Regarding the original processing steps: The number of nucleated cells in each sample was estimated from the amplification of reference gene primers within the assay. To quantify the absolute abundance of each unique TCRbeta CDR3 rearrangement, sequence reads were collapsed and filtered. For each sample, productive Simpson clonality was calculated by taking the square root of Simpson's diversity index across productive rearrangements. TCRdb retrieved this table from immuneACCESS and kept in-frame rearrangements only. Not all clones are present; in checked studies, unresolved V genes account for under half, and no reason is known for the remainder. The D gene and trimming were derived from the DNA, and the V and J assignments and clone size from that table. In all, the sample holds over 130,000 clones, and about 90% of those were seen once. Approximately 10% of the sample belongs to the ten largest clones.

This clonotype was sampled from a woman at least 80 years old with acute or convalescent COVID-19. Sequenced input: peripheral blood. Rearrangement joined TRBV11-2 to TRBJ1-4; the D gene is not confidently resolved. The nucleotide sequence is given as TGTGCCAGCAGCCGAACAGACACAACTAATGAAAAACTGTTTTTT. The translation is CASSRTDTTNEKLFF.